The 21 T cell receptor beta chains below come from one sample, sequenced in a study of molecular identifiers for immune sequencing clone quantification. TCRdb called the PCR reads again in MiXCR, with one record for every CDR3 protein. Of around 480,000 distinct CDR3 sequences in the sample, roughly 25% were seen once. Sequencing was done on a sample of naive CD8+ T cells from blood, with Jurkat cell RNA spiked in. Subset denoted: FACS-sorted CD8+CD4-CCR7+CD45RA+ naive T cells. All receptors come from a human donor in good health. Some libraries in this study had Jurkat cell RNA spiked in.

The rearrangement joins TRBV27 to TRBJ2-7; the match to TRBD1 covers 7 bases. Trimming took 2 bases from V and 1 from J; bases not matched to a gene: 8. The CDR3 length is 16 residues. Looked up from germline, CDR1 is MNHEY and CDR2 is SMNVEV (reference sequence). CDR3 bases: TGTGCCAGCAGTTTAGAAGGGACAGATTTTTCCTACGAGCAGTACTTC. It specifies CASSLEGTDFSYEQYF.

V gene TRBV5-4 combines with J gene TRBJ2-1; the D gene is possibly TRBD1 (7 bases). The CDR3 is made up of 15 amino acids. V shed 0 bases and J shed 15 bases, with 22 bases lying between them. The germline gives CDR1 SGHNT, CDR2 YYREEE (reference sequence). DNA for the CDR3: TGTGCCAGCAGCTTGGCCCGCGGACAGGATGCGGGAAGGTTCTTC. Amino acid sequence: CASSLARGQDAGRFF.

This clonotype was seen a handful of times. DNA of the CDR3: TGCGCCAGCATGGCGGAGGATGTGAACACTGAAGCTTTCTTT. Amino acids: CASMAEDVNTEAFF. The chain uses TRBV5-1 and TRBJ1-1; D unclear. Germline V gene data show CDR1 as SGHRS and CDR2 as YFSETQ. Trimming pared 6 bases from V and 0 bases from J, leaving 12 bases between. This CDR3 contains 14 residues.

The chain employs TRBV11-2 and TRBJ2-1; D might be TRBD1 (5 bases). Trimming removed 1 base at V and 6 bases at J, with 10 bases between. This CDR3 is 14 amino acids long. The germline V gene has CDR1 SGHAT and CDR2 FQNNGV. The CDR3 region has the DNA TGTGCCAGCAGCTTAGCCTCGCAGGGCAATGAGCAGTTCTTC. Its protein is CASSLASQGNEQFF.

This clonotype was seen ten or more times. The CDR3 protein is CASSDHYEQYF. Written as DNA, the CDR3 is TGTGCCAGCAGTGACCACTACGAGCAGTACTTC. The chain employs TRBV6-1 and TRBJ2-7, with D hard to call. V dropped 3 bases and J dropped 3 bases, with 3 bases sitting between them. The CDR3 runs to 11 residues. The germline CDR1 and CDR2 sequences are MNHNS and SASEGT.

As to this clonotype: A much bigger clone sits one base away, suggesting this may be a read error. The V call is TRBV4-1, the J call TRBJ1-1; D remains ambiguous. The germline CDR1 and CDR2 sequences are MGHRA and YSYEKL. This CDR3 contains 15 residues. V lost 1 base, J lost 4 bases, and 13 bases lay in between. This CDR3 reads CASSQVLGRFTEAFF. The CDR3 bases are TGCGCCAGCAGCCAAGTCCTTGGGAGATTCACTGAAGCTTTCTTT.

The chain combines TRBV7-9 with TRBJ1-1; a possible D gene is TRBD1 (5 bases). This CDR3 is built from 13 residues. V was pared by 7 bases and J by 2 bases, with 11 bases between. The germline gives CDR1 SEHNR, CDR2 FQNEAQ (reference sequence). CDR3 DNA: TGTGCCAGCAATGGGGGATTTAACACTGAAGCTTTCTTT. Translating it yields CASNGGFNTEAFF.

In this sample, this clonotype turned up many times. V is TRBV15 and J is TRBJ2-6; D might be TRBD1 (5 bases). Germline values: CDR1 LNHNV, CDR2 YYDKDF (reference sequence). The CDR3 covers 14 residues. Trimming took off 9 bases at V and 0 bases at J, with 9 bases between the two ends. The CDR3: CATADSSGANVLTF. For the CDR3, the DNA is TGTGCCACGGCCGACAGCTCTGGGGCCAACGTCCTGACTTTC.

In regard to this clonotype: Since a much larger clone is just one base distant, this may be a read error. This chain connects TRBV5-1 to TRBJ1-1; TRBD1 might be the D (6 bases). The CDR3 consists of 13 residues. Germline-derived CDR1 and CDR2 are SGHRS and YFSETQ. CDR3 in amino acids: CASRLGAQVEASF. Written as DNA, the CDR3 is TGCGCCAGCAGGTTGGGGGCGCAGGTTGAAGCTTCCTTT. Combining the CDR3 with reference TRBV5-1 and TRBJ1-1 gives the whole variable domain KAGVTQTPRYLIKTRGQQVTLSCSPISGHRSVSWYQQTPGQGLQFLFEYFSETQRNKGNFPGRFSGRQFSNSRSEMNVSTLELGDSALYLCASRLGAQVEASFGQGTRLTVV.

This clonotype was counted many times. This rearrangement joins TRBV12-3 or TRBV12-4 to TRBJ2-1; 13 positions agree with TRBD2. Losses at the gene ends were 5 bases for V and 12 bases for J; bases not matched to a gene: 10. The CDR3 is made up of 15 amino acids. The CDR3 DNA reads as TGTGCCAGCAGTCCACTAGCGGGGGGGCCGGCCGGGCAGTTCTTC. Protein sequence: CASSPLAGGPAGQFF.

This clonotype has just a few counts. The CDR3 reads CASSPGSGANGYTF. The CDR3 DNA is TGTGCCAGCAGCCCCGGTTCAGGGGCCAATGGCTACACCTTC. The chain joins TRBV14 to TRBJ1-2; perhaps TRBD1 as D (6 bases). V was clipped by 4 bases and J by 6 bases, with 15 bases between them. The CDR3 is 14 amino acids. In germline, CDR1 is SGHDN, CDR2 FVKESK.

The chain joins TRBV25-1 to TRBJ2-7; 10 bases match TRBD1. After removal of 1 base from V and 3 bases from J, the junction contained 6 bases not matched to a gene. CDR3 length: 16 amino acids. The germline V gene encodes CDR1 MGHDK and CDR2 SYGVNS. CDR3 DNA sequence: TGTGCCAGCAGTGAATGGGGCGGGACAGGGGTCTACGAGCAGTACTTC. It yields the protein CASSEWGGTGVYEQYF.

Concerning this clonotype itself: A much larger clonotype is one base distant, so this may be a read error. CDR3 residues: CSVEDWAGEALF. Here the CDR3 DNA reads TGCAGCGTTGAAGATTGGGCAGGTGAAGCTCTCTTT. The chain employs TRBV29-1 and TRBJ1-1; D gene ambiguous. Germline V CDR1 and CDR2: SQVTM, ANQGSEA. The CDR3 extends over 12 amino acids.

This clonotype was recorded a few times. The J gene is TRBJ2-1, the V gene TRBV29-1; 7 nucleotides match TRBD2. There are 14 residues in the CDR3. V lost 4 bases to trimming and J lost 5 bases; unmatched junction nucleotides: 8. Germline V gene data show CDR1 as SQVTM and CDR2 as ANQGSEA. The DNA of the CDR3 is TGCAGCGTTGTCGAAGCGGGGTGGAACAATGAGCAGTTCTTC. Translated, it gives CSVVEAGWNNEQFF.

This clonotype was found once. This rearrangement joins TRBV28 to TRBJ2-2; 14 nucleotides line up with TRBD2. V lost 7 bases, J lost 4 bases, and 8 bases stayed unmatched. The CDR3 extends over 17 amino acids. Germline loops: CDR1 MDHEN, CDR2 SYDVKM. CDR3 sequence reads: CASTPGLAGATTGELFF. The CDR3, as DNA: TGTGCCAGCACTCCGGGACTAGCGGGAGCGACCACCGGGGAGCTGTTTTTT. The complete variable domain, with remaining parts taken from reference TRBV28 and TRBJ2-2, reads DVKVTQSSRYLVKRTGEKVFLECVQDMDHENMFWYRQDPGLGLRLIYFSYDVKMKEKGDIPEGYSVSREKKERFSLILESASTNQTSMYLCASTPGLAGATTGELFFGEGSRLTVL.

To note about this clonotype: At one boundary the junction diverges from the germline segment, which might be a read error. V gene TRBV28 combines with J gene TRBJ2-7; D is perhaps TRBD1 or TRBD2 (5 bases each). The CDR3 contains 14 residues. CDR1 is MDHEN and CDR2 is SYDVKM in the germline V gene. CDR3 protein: CASSPPGTGYGQYF. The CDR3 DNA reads TGTGCCAGCAGTCCACCCGGGACGGGGTACGGGCAGTACTTC.

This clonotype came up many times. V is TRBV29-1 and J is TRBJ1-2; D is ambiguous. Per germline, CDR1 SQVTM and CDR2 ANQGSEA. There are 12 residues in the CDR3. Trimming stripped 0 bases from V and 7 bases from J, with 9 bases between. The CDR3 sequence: CSVEDGPSGYTF. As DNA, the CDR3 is TGCAGCGTTGAAGATGGCCCTTCTGGCTACACCTTC.

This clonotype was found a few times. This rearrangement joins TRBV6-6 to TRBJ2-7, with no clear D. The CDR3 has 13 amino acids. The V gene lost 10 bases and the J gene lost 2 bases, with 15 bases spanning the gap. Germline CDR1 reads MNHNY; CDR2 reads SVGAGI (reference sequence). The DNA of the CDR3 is TGTGCCACCATGTTTACAAACCCCTACGAGCAGTACTTC. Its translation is CATMFTNPYEQYF.

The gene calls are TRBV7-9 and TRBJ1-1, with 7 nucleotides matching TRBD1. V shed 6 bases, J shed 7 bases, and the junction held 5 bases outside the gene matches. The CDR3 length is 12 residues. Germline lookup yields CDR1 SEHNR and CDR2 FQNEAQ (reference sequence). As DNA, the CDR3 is TGTGCCAGCAGACAGGACAGGCGTGAAGCTTTCTTT. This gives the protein CASRQDRREAFF.

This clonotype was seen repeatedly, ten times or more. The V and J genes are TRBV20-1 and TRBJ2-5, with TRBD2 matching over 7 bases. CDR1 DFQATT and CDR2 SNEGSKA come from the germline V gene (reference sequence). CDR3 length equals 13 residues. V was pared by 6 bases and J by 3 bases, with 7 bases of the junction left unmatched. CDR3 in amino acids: CSAPTSIEETQYF. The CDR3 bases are TGCAGTGCCCCGACTAGCATCGAAGAGACCCAGTACTTC.

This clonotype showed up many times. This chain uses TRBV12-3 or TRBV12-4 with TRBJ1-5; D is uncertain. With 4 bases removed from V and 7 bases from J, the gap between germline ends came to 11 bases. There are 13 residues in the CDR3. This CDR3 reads CASSSGVGQPQHF. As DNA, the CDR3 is TGTGCCAGCAGTTCAGGCGTAGGGCAGCCCCAGCATTTT.